The source of this TCR beta chain is a study of blood T cell repertoires in COVID-19. Turning to the study itself: Sites in the United States, Italy and Spain provided acute and convalescent COVID-19 samples. PBMCs, B-cell-depleted T cells, or T cells were the source of the cDNA or gDNA that made up the material.

Produced via immunoSEQ multiplex PCR; TCRdb's table is partial and in-frame only. This sample has roughly 130,000 clones, with approximately 81% found just once. Trimming removed 1 base at V and 6 bases at J, with 9 bases between. CDR1 and CDR2 (germline): SEHNR, FQNEAQ (reference sequence). The CDR3 is made up of 13 amino acids. Participants were aged roughly 18 to 100 years from about two dozen US areas. Participants reported their clinical history, and cohort assignment relied on those reports. The sequence was collected from a man aged 35 to 55 with acute COVID-19. The chain has TRBV7-9 and TRBJ1-2; D gene unclear. The sequencing sample was made of PBMCs or T cells enriched from blood (not recorded which). The CDR3 DNA follows: TGTGCCAGCAGCTTAGGCAGTAATGATGGCTACACCTTC. It specifies CASSLGSNDGYTF.